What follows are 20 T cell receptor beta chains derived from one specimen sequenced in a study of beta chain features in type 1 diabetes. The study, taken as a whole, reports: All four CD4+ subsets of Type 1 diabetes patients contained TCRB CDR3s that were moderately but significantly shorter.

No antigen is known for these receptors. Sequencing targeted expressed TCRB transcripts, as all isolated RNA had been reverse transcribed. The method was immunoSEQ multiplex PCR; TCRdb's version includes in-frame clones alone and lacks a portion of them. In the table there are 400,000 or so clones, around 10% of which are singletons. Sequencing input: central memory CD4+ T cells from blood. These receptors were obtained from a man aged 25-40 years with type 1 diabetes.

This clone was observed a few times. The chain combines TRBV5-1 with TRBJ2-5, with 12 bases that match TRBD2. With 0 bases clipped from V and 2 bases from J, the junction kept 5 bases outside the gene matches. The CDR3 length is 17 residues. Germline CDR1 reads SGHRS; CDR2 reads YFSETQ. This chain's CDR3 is CASSLGSSGRDQETQYF. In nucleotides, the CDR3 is TGCGCCAGCAGCTTGGGGTCTAGCGGGAGGGATCAAGAGACCCAGTACTTC.

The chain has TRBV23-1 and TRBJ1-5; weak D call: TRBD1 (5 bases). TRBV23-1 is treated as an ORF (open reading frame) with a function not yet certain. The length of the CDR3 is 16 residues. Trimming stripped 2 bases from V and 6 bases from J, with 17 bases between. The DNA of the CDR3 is TGCGCCAGCAGTCAAAAACCCTTCGGGGGACTTCAGCCCCAGCATTTT. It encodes CASSQKPFGGLQPQHF.

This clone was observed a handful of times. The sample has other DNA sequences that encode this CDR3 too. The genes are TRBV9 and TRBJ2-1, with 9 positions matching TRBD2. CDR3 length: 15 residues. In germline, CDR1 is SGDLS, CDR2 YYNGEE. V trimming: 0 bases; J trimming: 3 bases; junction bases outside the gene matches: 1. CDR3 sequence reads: CASSVGLADYNEQFF. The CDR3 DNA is TGTGCCAGCAGCGTAGGACTAGCGGACTACAATGAGCAGTTCTTC.

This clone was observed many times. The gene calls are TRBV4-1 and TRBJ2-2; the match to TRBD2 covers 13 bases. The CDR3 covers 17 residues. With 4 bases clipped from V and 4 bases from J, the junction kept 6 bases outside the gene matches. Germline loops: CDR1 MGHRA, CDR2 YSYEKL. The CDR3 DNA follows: TGCGCCAGCAGCCTACGGACTAGCGGGAGACCCACCGGGGAGCTGTTTTTT. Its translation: CASSLRTSGRPTGELFF.

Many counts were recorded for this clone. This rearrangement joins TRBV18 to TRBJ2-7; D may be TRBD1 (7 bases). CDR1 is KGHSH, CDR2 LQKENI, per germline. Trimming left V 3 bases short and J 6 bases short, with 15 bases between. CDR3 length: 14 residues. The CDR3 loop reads CASSPTGRDSEQYF. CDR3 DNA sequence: TGTGCCAGCTCACCGACAGGGCGGGACTCCGAGCAGTACTTC.

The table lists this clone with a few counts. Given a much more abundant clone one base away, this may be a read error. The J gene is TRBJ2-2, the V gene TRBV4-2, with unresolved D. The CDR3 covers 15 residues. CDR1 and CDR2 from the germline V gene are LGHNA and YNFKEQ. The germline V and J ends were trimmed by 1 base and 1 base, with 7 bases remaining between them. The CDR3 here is CASSQVGWNTGELFF. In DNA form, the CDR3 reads TGTGCCAGCAGCCAAGTCGGTTGGAACACCGGGGAGCTGTTTTTT.

The chain's CDR3 is CASSLGTTYGGLFF. CDR3 in DNA: TGTGCCAGCAGCTTAGGGACGACATATGGGGGACTGTTTTTT. The J gene is TRBJ1-4, the V gene TRBV7-3; TRBD1 might be the D (5 bases). This CDR3 region has 14 residues. Germline V lookup: CDR1 SGHTA, CDR2 FQGTGA. The germline V and J ends were trimmed by 2 bases and 13 bases, with 17 bases remaining between them.

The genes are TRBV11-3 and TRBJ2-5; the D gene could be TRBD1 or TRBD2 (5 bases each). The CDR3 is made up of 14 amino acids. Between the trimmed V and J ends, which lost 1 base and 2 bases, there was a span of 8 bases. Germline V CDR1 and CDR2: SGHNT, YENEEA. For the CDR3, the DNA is TGTGCCAGCAGCTTAGGAGGGGAACAAGAGACCCAGTACTTC. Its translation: CASSLGGEQETQYF.

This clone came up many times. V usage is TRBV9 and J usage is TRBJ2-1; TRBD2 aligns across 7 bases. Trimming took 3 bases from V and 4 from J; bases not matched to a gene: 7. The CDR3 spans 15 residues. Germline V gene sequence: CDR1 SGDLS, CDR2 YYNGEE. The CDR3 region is CASSGEGGSYNEQFF. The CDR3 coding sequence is TGTGCCAGCAGCGGCGAGGGAGGGTCGTACAATGAGCAGTTCTTC.

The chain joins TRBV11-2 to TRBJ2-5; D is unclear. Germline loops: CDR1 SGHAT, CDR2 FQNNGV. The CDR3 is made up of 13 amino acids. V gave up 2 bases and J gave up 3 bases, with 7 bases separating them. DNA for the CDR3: TGTGCCAGCAGCTTATACGGAAAAGAGACCCAGTACTTC. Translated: CASSLYGKETQYF. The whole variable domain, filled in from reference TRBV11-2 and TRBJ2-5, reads EAGVAQSPRYKIIEKRQSVAFWCNPISGHATLYWYQQILGQGPKLLIQFQNNGVVDDSQLPKDRFSAERLKGVDSTLKIQPAKLEDSAVYLCASSLYGKETQYFGPGTRLLVL.

Here the CDR3 reads CASSQTGKTYEQYF. The CDR3 coding sequence is TGCGCCAGCAGCCAAACCGGGAAGACCTACGAGCAGTACTTC. The rearrangement joins TRBV4-1 to TRBJ2-7; possibly TRBD2 for D (5 bases). Trimming cost V 2 bases and J 2 bases, with 10 bases left between them. This CDR3 has 14 residues. Germline V CDR1 and CDR2: MGHRA, YSYEKL.

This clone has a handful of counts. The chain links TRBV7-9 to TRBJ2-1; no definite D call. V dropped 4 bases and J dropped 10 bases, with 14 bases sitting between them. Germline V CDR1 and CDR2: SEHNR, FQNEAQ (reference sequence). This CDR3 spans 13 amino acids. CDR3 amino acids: CASSYRTEPEQFF. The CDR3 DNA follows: TGTGCCAGCAGCTATCGGACGGAACCCGAGCAGTTCTTC.

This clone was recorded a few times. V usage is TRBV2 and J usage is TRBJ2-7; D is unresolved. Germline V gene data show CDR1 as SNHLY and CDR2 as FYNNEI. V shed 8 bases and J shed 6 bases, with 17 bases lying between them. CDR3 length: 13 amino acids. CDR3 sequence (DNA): TGTGCCAGCTCCCAATACGAGGCGACCGAGCAGTACTTC. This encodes CASSQYEATEQYF.

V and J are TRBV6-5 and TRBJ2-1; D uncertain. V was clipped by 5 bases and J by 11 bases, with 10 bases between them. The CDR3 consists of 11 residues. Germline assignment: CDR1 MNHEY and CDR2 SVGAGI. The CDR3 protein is CASSEIRQQFF. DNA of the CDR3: TGTGCCAGCAGTGAAATTCGGCAGCAGTTCTTC.

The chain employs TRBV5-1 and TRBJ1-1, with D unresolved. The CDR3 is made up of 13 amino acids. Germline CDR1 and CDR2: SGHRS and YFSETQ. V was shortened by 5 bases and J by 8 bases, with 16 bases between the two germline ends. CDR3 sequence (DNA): TGCGCCAGCAGACCCCGGTCGGGCGGCGAAGCTTTCTTT. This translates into CASRPRSGGEAFF.

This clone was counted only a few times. The CDR3 nucleotides read TGTGCCAGTAACTGGCAGGACGGATACGAGCAGTACTTC. This sequence encodes CASNWQDGYEQYF. The J gene is TRBJ2-7, the V gene TRBV19; no clear D. V shed 7 bases and J shed 4 bases, with 14 bases lying between them. The CDR3 runs 13 residues. The germline V gene has CDR1 LNHDA and CDR2 SQIVND (reference sequence).

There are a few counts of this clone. The CDR3 DNA reads as TGCGCCAGCAGCTTGGCCGGCGTCAGCTTATACAATGAGCAGTTCTTC. Translation: CASSLAGVSLYNEQFF. V and J are TRBV5-1 and TRBJ2-1; no reliable D call. This CDR3 comprises 16 residues. Trimming removed 0 bases at V and 4 bases at J, with 14 bases between. Germline V CDR1 and CDR2: SGHRS, YFSETQ.

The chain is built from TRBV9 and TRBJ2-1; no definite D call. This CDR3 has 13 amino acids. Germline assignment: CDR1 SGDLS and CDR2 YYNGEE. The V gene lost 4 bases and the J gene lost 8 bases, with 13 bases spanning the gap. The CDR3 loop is CASSQRDPDEQFF. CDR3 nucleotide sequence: TGTGCCAGCAGCCAACGCGACCCCGATGAGCAGTTCTTC.

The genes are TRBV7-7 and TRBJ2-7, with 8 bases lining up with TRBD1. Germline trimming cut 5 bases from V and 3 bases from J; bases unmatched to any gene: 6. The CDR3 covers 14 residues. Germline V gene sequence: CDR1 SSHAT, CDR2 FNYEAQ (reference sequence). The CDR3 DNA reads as TGTGCCAGCAGCGCGGTGACAGGGGACTACGAGCAGTACTTC. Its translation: CASSAVTGDYEQYF. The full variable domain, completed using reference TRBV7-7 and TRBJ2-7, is GAGVSQSPRYKVTKRGQDVTLRCDPISSHATLYWYQQALGQGPEFLTYFNYEAQPDKSGLPSDRFSAERPEGSISTLTIQRTEQRDSAMYRCASSAVTGDYEQYFGPGTRLTVT.

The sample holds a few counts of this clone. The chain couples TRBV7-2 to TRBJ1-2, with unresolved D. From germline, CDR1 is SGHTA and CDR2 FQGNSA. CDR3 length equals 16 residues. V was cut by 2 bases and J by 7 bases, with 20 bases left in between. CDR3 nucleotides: TGTGCCAGCAGCTTAAATTTCCTCCAGGCGATAAGTGGCTACACCTTC. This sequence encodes CASSLNFLQAISGYTF. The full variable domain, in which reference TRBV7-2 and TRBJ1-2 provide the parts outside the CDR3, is GAGVSQSPSNKVTEKGKDVELRCDPISGHTALYWYRQSLGQGLEFLIYFQGNSAPDKSGLPSDRFSAERTGGSVSTLTIQRTQQEDSAVYLCASSLNFLQAISGYTFGSGTRLTVV.